The present entry profiles one T cell receptor (beta chain) with its context. This entry is derived from a study of blood T cell repertoires in COVID-19. Overall study: Sites across the United States, Italy and Spain contributed samples from acute and convalescent COVID-19.

Germline trimming cut 6 bases from V and 12 bases from J; bases unmatched to any gene: 12. This CDR3 comprises 13 residues. The germline CDR1 and CDR2 sequences are MNHEY and SMNVEV (reference sequence). Profiled with immunoSEQ multiplex PCR; TCRdb holds only in-frame clones, not every one. The data show over 250,000 clones, 80% to 90% seen once. The rearrangement uses TRBV27 and TRBJ2-7; 9 positions agree with TRBD1. The clonotype comes from a woman between 40 and 50 years old who had recovered from COVID-19. The specimen was peripheral blood. The CDR3 bases are TGTGCCAGCAGACGGGGGACAGGGCCCGGCCTGTACTTC. Its translation: CASRRGTGPGLYF.